Here is one TCR beta chain with its context. This sample stems from a study of lymphopenia after photon versus proton radiotherapy. Data came from immunoSEQ multiplex PCR; TCRdb stores just in-frame clones and leaves some out. The sample includes roughly 45,000 clones, around 86% of them seen just once. CDR1 and CDR2 from the germline V gene are LGHNA and YSLEER. V shed 4 bases and J shed 3 bases, with 13 bases lying between them. This CDR3 is 15 amino acids long. This chain connects TRBV4-3 to TRBJ1-5; tentatively, D is TRBD1 (5 bases). Sequencing was performed on peripheral blood, taken from a patient treated with photon-based radiotherapy. This sequence was found in a man in his forties or fifties with gastric cancer. CDR3 in DNA: TGCGCCAGCAGCCGGGACGCACTGTCCAATCAGCCCCAGCATTTT. It codes for CASSRDALSNQPQHF.